The 21 T cell receptor beta chains in this list originate from one sample, sequenced in a study of cytomegalovirus exposure and HLA in healthy donors. PCR employed 60 Vbeta and 13 Jbeta primers. Assay used: immunoSEQ multiplex PCR; TCRdb lists only in-frame clones, some missing. The sample lists 100,000 to 150,000 clones, roughly 80% seen once, with over 2.5% in the top ten. Sequencing was carried out using PBMCs. These receptors were taken from a woman between 50 and 59 years old in good health and CMV-seronegative.

The chain has TRBV5-1 and TRBJ1-1; 8 bases map to TRBD1. V shed 7 bases and J 1 base; nucleotides not matched to a gene: 6. CDR3 length: 14 amino acids. The germline gives CDR1 SGHRS, CDR2 YFSETQ. CDR3 nucleotides: TGCGCCAGCTCGAAAGGGACAGGGAACACTGAAGCTTTCTTT. Amino acids: CASSKGTGNTEAFF.

V usage is TRBV21-1 and J usage is TRBJ1-4; the table's D call, TRBD1, has no DNA check behind it. TRBV21-1 is noted as a pseudogene. This CDR3 has 16 amino acids. CDR3 region: CASSKLIGRAREKLFF. CDR3 DNA: TGTGCCAGCAGCAAATTGATAGGCAGGGCCCGGGAAAAACTGTTTTTT.

The chain is built from TRBV5-6 and TRBJ2-1, with TRBD1 matching over 9 bases. Germline loops: CDR1 SGHDT, CDR2 YYEEEE. The CDR3 length is 15 residues. V lost 4 bases, J lost 5 bases, and 7 bases stayed unmatched. CDR3 region: CASSAGTGTHNEQFF. For the CDR3, the DNA is TGTGCCAGCAGCGCCGGGACAGGGACCCACAATGAGCAGTTCTTC. Using reference TRBV5-6 and TRBJ2-1 for the parts outside the CDR3, the full variable domain is DAGVTQSPTHLIKTRGQQVTLRCSPKSGHDTVSWYQQALGQGPQFIFQYYEEEERQRGNFPDRFSGHQFPNYSSELNVNALLLGDSALYLCASSAGTGTHNEQFFGPGTRLTVL.

This chain joins TRBV30 and TRBJ2-3; 14 nucleotides agree with TRBD2. V shed 4 bases, J shed 4 bases, and the junction held 13 bases outside the gene matches. Germline V gene sequence: CDR1 GTSNPN, CDR2 SVGIG (reference sequence). This CDR3 is built from 18 residues. CDR3 in amino acids: CAWKAEVGLAGVADTQYF. In DNA, the CDR3 is TGTGCCTGGAAAGCTGAAGTGGGACTAGCGGGAGTCGCAGATACGCAGTATTTT. The full variable domain, completed using reference TRBV30 and TRBJ2-3, is SQTIHQWPATLVQPVGSPLSLECTVEGTSNPNLYWYRQAAGRGLQLLFYSVGIGQISSEVPQNLSASRPQDRQFILSSKKLLLSDSGFYLCAWKAEVGLAGVADTQYFGPGTRLTVL.

The chain carries TRBV11-2 and TRBJ2-1; 8 nucleotides align to TRBD2. After removal of 2 bases from V and 4 bases from J, the junction contained 1 base not matched to a gene. CDR1 is SGHAT and CDR2 is FQNNGV in the germline V gene. CDR3 size: 14 residues. The chain's CDR3 is CASSLIAGYNEQFF. As DNA, the CDR3 is TGTGCCAGCAGCTTAATAGCGGGGTACAATGAGCAGTTCTTC. The whole variable domain, filled in from reference TRBV11-2 and TRBJ2-1, reads EAGVAQSPRYKIIEKRQSVAFWCNPISGHATLYWYQQILGQGPKLLIQFQNNGVVDDSQLPKDRFSAERLKGVDSTLKIQPAKLEDSAVYLCASSLIAGYNEQFFGPGTRLTVL.

This chain links TRBV9 with TRBJ2-3, with a possible D match to TRBD2 (6 bases). This CDR3 has 13 residues. CDR1 SGDLS and CDR2 YYNGEE come from the germline V gene. Trimming took 7 bases from V and 2 from J, leaving 11 bases between them. The DNA for the CDR3 is TGTGCCAGCGGTACGGGAGTCACAGATACGCAGTATTTT. Its translation: CASGTGVTDTQYF.

The genes are TRBV10-3 and TRBJ1-3, with D possibly matching TRBD1 (6 bases). Germline CDR1 and CDR2: ENHRY and SYGVKD. The CDR3 runs to 13 residues. The V and J ends lost 6 bases and 0 bases respectively, with 6 bases between them. DNA for the CDR3: TGTGCCATCAGGGACAGCTCTGGAAACACCATATATTTT. This encodes CAIRDSSGNTIYF.

The V gene is TRBV6-6, the J gene TRBJ1-4; D might be TRBD1 (5 bases). The CDR3 has 14 amino acids. The ends were cut back, 4 bases at V and 7 bases at J, with 13 bases in the middle. Germline V gives CDR1 MNHNY, CDR2 SVGAGI (reference sequence). The chain's CDR3 is CASSSAGGGEKLFF. CDR3 sequence (DNA): TGTGCCAGCAGTTCAGCGGGGGGGGGTGAAAAACTGTTTTTT.

J is TRBJ2-2 and V is TRBV5-4; D possibly corresponds to TRBD2 (6 bases). The germline V gene has CDR1 SGHNT and CDR2 YYREEE (reference sequence). This CDR3 has 16 residues. Between the trimmed V and J ends, which lost 1 base and 2 bases, there was a span of 12 bases. The CDR3 DNA reads TGTGCCAGCAGCTTGCCCCCAGCGGGTAACACCGGGGAGCTGTTTTTT. Translated: CASSLPPAGNTGELFF.

This rearrangement joins TRBV27 to TRBJ2-5; TRBD2 matches at 9 bases. The V and J ends lost 3 bases and 5 bases, in that order; junction bases with no gene match: 13. CDR1 MNHEY and CDR2 SMNVEV come from the germline V gene (reference sequence). The length of the CDR3 is 17 residues. The CDR3 spells CASSFIGALAGWETQYF. In DNA form, the CDR3 reads TGTGCCAGCAGTTTCATCGGGGCGCTAGCGGGATGGGAGACCCAGTACTTC.

V usage is TRBV6-6 and J usage is TRBJ2-1, with D possibly TRBD2 on 5 matching bases. The germline V gene encodes CDR1 MNHNY and CDR2 SVGAGI (reference sequence). The V gene lost 4 bases and the J gene lost 9 bases, with 16 bases spanning the gap. The CDR3 is 14 residues long. DNA for the CDR3: TGTGCCAGCAGTTCCCCGGGATTTAGCAGTGAGCAGTTCTTC. It specifies CASSSPGFSSEQFF.

The rearrangement uses TRBV28 and TRBJ1-5; D is possibly TRBD1 (6 bases). The germline V gene encodes CDR1 MDHEN and CDR2 SYDVKM. The V end was cut by 7 bases, the J end by 7 bases, with 17 bases between. CDR3 length equals 14 residues. The DNA for the CDR3 is TGTGCCAGCACCCTTCAGGGGATCATGCAGCCCCAGCATTTT. It translates to CASTLQGIMQPQHF.

The chain uses TRBV28 and TRBJ2-4; D is ambiguous. The CDR3 sequence is 14 residues long. Trimming stripped 4 bases from V and 3 bases from J, with 10 bases between. CDR1 is MDHEN, CDR2 SYDVKM, per germline. Here the CDR3 reads CASSSYTVKNIQYF. The CDR3 nucleotides are TGTGCCAGCAGTTCTTACACCGTCAAAAACATTCAGTACTTC.

The rearrangement links TRBV7-9 to TRBJ1-5; 7 bases map to TRBD1. With V trimmed by 4 bases and J by 4 bases, 4 bases remained unmatched. The germline V gene encodes CDR1 SEHNR and CDR2 FQNEAQ (reference sequence). This CDR3 has 14 residues. The CDR3 nucleotides read TGTGCCAGCAGCTCCACACAGGGGAATCAGCCCCAGCATTTT. Its protein product is CASSSTQGNQPQHF.

J is TRBJ2-6 and V is TRBV19; 10 positions agree with TRBD2. Germline loops: CDR1 LNHDA, CDR2 SQIVND (reference sequence). The CDR3 is made up of 19 amino acids. Germline trimming cut 5 bases from V and 0 bases from J; bases unmatched to any gene: 10. The CDR3 DNA reads as TGTGCCAGTAGTCGGGCACTAGCGGGGTTACTCTCTGGGGCCAACGTCCTGACTTTC. It specifies CASSRALAGLLSGANVLTF.

The V and J genes are TRBV2 and TRBJ1-1; D gene uncertain. The CDR3 covers 17 residues. V was shortened by 4 bases and J by 0 bases, with 18 bases between the two germline ends. Germline V lookup: CDR1 SNHLY, CDR2 FYNNEI. The CDR3 here is CASSVVGGIGMNTEAFF. As DNA, the CDR3 is TGTGCCAGCAGTGTGGTTGGAGGAATAGGCATGAACACTGAAGCTTTCTTT.

This chain links TRBV27 with TRBJ2-7; 8 nucleotides line up with TRBD2. Germline-derived CDR1 and CDR2 are MNHEY and SMNVEV (reference sequence). CDR3 length: 16 amino acids. V dropped 5 bases and J dropped 4; count of bases not matched to a gene: 13. CDR3 sequence: CASSLDIAGRGYEQYF. CDR3 sequence (DNA): TGTGCCAGCAGTCTCGATATAGCGGGACGGGGGTACGAGCAGTACTTC.

The chain links TRBV4-1 to TRBJ2-2; the match to TRBD2 covers 10 bases. This CDR3 region has 15 residues. Per germline, CDR1 MGHRA and CDR2 YSYEKL. The ends lost 1 base at V and 4 bases at J; junction bases unmatched: 0. The CDR3, as DNA: TGCGCCAGCAGCCAAGGACTAGCGGGCACCGGGGAGCTGTTTTTT. Its translation is CASSQGLAGTGELFF.

This chain joins TRBV7-8 and TRBJ1-1; D is possibly TRBD1 (6 bases). This CDR3 has 13 residues. The germline CDR1 and CDR2 sequences are SGHVS and FQNEAQ. V was pared by 3 bases and J by 3 bases, with 8 bases between. DNA for the CDR3: TGTGCCAGCAGCTTGACAGGTTACACTGAAGCTTTCTTT. Protein: CASSLTGYTEAFF. Variable domain in full (rest from reference TRBV7-8 and TRBJ1-1): GAGVSQSPRYKVAKRGQDVALRCDPISGHVSLFWYQQALGQGPEFLTYFQNEAQLDKSGLPSDRFFAERPEGSVSTLKIQRTQQEDSAVYLCASSLTGYTEAFFGQGTRLTVV.

The chain combines TRBV9 with TRBJ2-3; TRBD2 matches at 7 bases. The J segment lost 1 base and the V segment lost 1 base, leaving 6 bases of the junction unmatched. This CDR3 contains 16 residues. CDR1 is SGDLS, CDR2 YYNGEE, per germline. CDR3 in amino acids: CASSVLAGEGTDTQYF. CDR3 DNA: TGTGCCAGCAGCGTACTTGCGGGGGAGGGCACAGATACGCAGTATTTT.

This clone appeared once. The CDR3 DNA follows: TGCGCCAGCAGCCACCTACCTACTGCCGGGACACCCAACCCATCCAAAAACATTCAGTACTTC. This encodes CASSHLPTAGTPNPSKNIQYF. V is TRBV5-1 and J is TRBJ2-4, with D tentatively TRBD1 (6 bases). In germline, CDR1 is SGHRS, CDR2 YFSETQ. The CDR3 has 21 amino acids. V lost 4 bases and J lost 2, with 31 bases in between.